This T cell receptor (beta chain) emerged from a study of CD8 T cells in ankylosing spondylitis. General study results and limits: Disease-linked clones, CD8+, were relatively rare in peripheral blood. Characteristic, it appeared, of ankylosing spondylitis blood was a TCR beta motif of roughly eight highly homologous variants.

Germline values: CDR1 LGHDT, CDR2 YNNKEL (reference sequence). V was pared by 6 bases and J by 7 bases, with 13 bases between. The CDR3 runs 13 residues. The table lists this clonotype with a few counts. Antigen specificity is unknown. Quantitative 5'-RACE with molecular barcodes was used to make the TCR beta libraries. TCRdb fed the 5' RACE reads into MiXCR, producing one record per CDR3 protein. The table records some 840,000 distinct CDR3 sequences, 12% of them present only once. This TCR was sampled from a male donor with ankylosing spondylitis. The chain carries TRBV3-1 and TRBJ2-1, with D hard to call. Material: blood, either unsorted or a sorted T cell fraction (not recorded which). The CDR3 coding sequence is TGTGCCAGCAGAAGTTCGGGTTTGAATGAGCAGTTCTTC. It translates to CASRSSGLNEQFF.